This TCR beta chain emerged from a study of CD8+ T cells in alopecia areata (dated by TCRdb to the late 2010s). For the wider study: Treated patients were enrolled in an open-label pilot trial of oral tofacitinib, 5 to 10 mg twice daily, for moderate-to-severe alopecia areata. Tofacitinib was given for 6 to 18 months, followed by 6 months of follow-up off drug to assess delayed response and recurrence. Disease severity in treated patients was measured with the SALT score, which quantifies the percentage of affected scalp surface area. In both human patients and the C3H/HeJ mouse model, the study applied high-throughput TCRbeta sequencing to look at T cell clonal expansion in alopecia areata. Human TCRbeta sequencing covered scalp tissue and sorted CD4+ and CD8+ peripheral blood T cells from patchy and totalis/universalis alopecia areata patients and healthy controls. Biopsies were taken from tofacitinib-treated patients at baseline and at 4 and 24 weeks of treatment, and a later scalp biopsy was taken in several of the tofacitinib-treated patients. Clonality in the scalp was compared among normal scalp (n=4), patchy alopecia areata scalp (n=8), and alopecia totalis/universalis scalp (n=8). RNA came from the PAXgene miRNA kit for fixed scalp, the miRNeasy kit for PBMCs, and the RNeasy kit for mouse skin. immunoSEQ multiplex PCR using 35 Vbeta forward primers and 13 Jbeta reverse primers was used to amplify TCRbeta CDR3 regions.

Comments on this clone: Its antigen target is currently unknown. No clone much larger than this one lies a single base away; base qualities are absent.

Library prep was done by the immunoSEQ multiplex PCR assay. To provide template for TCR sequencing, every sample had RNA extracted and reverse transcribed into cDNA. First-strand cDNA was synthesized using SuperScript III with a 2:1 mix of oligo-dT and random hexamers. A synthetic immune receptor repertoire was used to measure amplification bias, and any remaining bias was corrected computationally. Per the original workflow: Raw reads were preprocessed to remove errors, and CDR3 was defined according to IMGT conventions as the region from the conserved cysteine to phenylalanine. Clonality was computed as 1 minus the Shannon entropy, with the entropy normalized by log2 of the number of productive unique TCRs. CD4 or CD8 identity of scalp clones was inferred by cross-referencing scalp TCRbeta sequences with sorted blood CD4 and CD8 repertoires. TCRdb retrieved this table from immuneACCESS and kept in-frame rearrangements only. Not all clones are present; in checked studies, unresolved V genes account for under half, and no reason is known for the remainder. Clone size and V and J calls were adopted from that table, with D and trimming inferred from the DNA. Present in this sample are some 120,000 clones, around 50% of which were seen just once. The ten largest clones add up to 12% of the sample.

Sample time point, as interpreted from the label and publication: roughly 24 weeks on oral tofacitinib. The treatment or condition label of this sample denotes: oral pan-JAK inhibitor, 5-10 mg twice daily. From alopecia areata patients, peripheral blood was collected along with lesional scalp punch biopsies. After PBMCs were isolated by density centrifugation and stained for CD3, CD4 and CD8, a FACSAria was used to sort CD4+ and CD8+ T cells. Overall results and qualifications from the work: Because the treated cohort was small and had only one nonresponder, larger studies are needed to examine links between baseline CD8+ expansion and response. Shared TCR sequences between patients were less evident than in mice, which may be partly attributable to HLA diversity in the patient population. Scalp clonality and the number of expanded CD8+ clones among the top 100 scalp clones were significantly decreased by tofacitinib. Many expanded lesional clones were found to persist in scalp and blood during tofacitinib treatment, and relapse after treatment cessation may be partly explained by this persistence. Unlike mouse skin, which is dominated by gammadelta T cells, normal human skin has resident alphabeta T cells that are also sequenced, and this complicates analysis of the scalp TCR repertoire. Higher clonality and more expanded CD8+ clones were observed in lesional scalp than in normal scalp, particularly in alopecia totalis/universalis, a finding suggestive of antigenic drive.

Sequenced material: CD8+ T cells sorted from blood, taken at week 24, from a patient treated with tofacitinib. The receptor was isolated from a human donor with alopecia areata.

The CDR3 protein: CASSPWTGGTETQYF. The nucleotide sequence is given as TGTGCCAGCAGCCCCTGGACAGGGGGCACAGAGACCCAGTACTTC. The sequence joins TRBV9 to TRBJ2-5; 11 bases in between match TRBD1. At the junction V is shortened by 4 bases and J by 4 bases; bases outside the gene matches: 6. The CDR3 spans 15 residues, from the cysteine through the phenylalanine. Only CDR3 DNA is held: 45 bases, read in frame from base 1. Looking up the germline V gene yields CDR1 SGDLS and CDR2 YYNGEE.